This T cell receptor (beta chain) was found in a study of shared clonotypes between healthy human individuals. Background on the study: The people who gave samples were two women and three men aged 18 to 49. Three plates were used per donor for CD4 naive, three for CD4 memory, two for CD8 naive and one for CD8 memory.

The naive CD8 population came from CD45RO-negative cells selected for CCR7, without terminally differentiated effector memory CD45RA+ cells. The CDR3 runs to 13 residues. The germline V gene encodes CDR1 MNHEY and CDR2 SMNVEV (reference sequence). The V and J ends lost 4 bases and 6 bases respectively, with 10 bases between them. Measured with immunoSEQ multiplex PCR; TCRdb has only the in-frame clones, and not every one. Of a few million clones listed, 80% to 95% are singletons. This sequence was found in a man in his late teens or twenties in good health. Some clones in this sample may be carry-over from other donors' samples. Specimen: naive CD8+ T cells from PBMCs. The V and J genes are TRBV27 and TRBJ2-1, with D possibly matching TRBD2 (5 bases). CDR3 sequence (DNA): TGTGCCAGCAGTTGGAAAGAGGGCAATGAGCAGTTCTTC. Translated: CASSWKEGNEQFF.